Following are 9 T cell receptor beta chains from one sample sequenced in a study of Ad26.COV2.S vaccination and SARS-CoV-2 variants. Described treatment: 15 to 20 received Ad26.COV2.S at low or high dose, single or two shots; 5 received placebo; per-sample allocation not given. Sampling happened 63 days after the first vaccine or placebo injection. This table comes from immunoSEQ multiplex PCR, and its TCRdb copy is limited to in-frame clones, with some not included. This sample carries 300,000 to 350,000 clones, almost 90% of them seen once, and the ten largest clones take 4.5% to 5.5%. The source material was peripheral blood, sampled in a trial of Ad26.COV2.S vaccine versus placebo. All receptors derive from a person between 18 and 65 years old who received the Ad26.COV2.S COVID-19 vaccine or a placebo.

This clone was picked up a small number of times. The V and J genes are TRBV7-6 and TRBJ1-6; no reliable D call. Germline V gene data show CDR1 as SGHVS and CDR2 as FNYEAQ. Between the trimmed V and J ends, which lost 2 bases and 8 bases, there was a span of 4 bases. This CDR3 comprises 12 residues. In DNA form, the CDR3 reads TGTGCCAGCAGCTTATTGTATTCACCCCTCCACTTT. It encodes CASSLLYSPLHF.

CDR3 in DNA: TGTGCCAGCAGCCAAGAGGAGGGGCTAGCGGTTTACAATGAGCAGTTCTTC. Translating gives CASSQEEGLAVYNEQFF. The chain uses TRBV14 and TRBJ2-1, with TRBD2 identical over 7 bases. Germline CDR1 SGHDN, CDR2 FVKESK. This CDR3 comprises 17 residues. V lost 0 bases to trimming and J lost 4 bases; unmatched junction nucleotides: 9.

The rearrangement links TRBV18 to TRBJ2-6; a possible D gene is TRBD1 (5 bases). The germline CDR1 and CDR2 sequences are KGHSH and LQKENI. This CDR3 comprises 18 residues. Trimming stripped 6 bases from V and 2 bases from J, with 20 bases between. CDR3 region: CASSLGAQGAAGANVLTF. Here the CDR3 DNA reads TGTGCCAGCTCCCTTGGGGCGCAGGGCGCGGCTGGGGCCAACGTCCTGACTTTC.

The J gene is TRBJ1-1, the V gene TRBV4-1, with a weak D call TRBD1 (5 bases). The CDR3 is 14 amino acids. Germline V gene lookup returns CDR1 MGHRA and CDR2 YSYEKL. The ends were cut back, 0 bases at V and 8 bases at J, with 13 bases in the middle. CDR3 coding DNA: TGCGCCAGCAGCCAAGATCCCAGGGCAATAGAAGCTTTCTTT. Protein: CASSQDPRAIEAFF.

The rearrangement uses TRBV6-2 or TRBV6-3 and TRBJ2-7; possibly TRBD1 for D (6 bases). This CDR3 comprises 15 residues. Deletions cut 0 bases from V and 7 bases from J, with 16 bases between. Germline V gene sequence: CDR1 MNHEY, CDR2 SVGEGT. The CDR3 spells CASSYSGNRAEEQYV. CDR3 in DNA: TGTGCCAGCAGTTACTCAGGCAACAGGGCTGAGGAGCAGTACGTC.

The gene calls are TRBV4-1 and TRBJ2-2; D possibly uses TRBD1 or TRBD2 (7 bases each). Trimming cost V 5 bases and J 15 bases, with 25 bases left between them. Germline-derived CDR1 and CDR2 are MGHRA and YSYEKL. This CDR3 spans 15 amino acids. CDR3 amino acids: CASSSPVTAGGVVFF. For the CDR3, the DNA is TGCGCCAGCAGCTCCCCAGTCACGGCAGGGGGGGTGGTGTTTTTT.

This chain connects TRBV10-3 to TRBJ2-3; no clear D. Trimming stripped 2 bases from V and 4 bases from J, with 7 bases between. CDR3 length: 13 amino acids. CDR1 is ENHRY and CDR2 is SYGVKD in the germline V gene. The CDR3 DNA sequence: TGTGCCATCAGTGAGGGCCTATCAGATACGCAGTATTTT. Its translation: CAISEGLSDTQYF.

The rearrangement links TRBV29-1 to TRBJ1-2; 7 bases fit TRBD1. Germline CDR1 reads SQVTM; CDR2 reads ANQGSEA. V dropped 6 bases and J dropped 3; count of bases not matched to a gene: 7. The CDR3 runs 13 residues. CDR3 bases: TGCAGCGTCAAACAGGGGAGCGACTATGGCTACACCTTC. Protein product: CSVKQGSDYGYTF.

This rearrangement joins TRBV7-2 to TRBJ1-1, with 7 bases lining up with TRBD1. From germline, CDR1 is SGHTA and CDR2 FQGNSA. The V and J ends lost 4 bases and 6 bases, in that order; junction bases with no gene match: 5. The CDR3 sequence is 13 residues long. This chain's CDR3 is CASSSTGIPEAFF. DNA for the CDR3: TGTGCCAGCAGCTCGACAGGGATTCCTGAAGCTTTCTTT.